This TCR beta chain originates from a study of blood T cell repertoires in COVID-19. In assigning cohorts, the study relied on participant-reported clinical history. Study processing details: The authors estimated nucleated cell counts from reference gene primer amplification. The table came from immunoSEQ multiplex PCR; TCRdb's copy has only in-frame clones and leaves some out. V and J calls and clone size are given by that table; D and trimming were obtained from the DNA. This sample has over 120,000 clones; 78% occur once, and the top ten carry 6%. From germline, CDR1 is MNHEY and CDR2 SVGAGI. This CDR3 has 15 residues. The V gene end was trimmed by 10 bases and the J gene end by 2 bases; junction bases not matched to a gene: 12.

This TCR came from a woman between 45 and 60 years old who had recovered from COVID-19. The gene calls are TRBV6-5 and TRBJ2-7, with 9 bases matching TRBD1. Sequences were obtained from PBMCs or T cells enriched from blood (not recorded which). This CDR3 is CATYSTGGFTYEQYF. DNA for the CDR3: TGTGCCACCTATTCGACAGGGGGATTCACCTACGAGCAGTACTTC.